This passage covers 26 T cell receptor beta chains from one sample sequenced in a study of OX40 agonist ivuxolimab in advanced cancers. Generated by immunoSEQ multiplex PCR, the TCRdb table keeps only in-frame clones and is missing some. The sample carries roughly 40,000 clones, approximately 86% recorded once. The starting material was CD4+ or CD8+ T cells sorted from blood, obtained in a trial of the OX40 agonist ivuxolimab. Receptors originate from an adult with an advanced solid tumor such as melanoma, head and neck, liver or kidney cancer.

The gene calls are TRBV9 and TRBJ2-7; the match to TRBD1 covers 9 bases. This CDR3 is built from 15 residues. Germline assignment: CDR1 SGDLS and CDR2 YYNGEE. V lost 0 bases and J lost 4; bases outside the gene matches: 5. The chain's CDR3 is CASSVEGTGSYEQYF. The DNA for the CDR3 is TGTGCCAGCAGCGTAGAAGGGACAGGGTCATACGAGCAGTACTTC.

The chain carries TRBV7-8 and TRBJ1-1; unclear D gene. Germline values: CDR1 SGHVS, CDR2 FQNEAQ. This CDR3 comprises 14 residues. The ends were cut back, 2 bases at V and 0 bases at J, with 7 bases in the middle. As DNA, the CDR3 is TGTGCCAGCAGCTTATTTACACTGAACACTGAAGCTTTCTTT. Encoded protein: CASSLFTLNTEAFF.

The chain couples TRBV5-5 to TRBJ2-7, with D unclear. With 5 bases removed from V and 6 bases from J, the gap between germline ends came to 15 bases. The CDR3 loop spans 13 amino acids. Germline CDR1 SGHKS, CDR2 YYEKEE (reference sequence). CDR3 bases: TGTGCCAGCAGGATCTACGAGGAGAGCGAGCAGTACGTC. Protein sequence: CASRIYEESEQYV.

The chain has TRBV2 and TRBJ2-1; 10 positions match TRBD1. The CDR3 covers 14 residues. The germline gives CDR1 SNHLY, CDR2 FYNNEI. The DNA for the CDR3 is TGTGCATTACACGGGACAGGGGACGGTAAGGAGCAGTTCTTC. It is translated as CALHGTGDGKEQFF.

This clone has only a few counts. DNA of the CDR3: TGTGCCAGTAGTATAGCCCGGAATCAGCCCCAGCATTTT. Its translation: CASSIARNQPQHF. The chain uses TRBV19 and TRBJ1-5, with unresolved D. Germline CDR1 and CDR2: LNHDA and SQIVND (reference sequence). The germline V and J ends were trimmed by 1 base and 4 bases, with 5 bases remaining between them. The CDR3 extends over 13 amino acids.

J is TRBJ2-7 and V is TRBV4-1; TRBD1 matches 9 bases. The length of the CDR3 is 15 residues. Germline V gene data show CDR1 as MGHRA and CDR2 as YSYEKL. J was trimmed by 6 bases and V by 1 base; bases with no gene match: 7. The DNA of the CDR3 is TGCGCCAGCAGCCAAGGGGACGGGACAGGGATCGAGCAGTACGTC. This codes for CASSQGDGTGIEQYV.

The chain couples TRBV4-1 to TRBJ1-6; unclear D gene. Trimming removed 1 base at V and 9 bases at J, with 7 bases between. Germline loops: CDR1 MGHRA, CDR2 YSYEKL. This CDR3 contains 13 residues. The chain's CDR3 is CASSQGPGSPLHF. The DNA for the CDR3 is TGCGCCAGCAGCCAAGGTCCGGGTTCACCCCTCCACTTT.

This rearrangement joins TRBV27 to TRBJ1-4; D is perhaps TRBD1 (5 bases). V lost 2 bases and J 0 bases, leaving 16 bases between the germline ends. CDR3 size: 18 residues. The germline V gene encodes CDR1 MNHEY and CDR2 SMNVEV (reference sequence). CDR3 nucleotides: TGTGCCAGCAGTTTAAGTCCGGGGGGGTGGGCAACTAATGAAAAACTGTTTTTT. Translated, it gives CASSLSPGGWATNEKLFF.

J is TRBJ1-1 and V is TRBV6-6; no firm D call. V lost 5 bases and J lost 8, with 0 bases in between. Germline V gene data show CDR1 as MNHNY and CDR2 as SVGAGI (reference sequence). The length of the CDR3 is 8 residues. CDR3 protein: CASSEAFF. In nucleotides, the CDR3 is TGTGCCAGCAGTGAAGCTTTCTTT.

CDR3 region: CASSLWGKGLQETQYF. In DNA, the CDR3 is TGTGCCAGCAGCCTCTGGGGAAAGGGACTACAAGAGACCCAGTACTTC. The chain uses TRBV11-2 and TRBJ2-5; 7 bases match TRBD2. The length of the CDR3 is 16 residues. Trimming at V came to 5 bases and at J to 2 bases, leaving 11 bases not matched to a gene. Germline CDR1 and CDR2: SGHAT and FQNNGV. The full variable domain, with the rest looked up from reference TRBV11-2 and TRBJ2-5, is EAGVAQSPRYKIIEKRQSVAFWCNPISGHATLYWYQQILGQGPKLLIQFQNNGVVDDSQLPKDRFSAERLKGVDSTLKIQPAKLEDSAVYLCASSLWGKGLQETQYFGPGTRLLVL.

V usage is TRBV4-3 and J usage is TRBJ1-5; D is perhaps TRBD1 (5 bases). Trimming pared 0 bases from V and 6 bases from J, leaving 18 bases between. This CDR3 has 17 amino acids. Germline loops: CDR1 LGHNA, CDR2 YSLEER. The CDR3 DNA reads TGCGCCAGCAGCCAAGAACCCGGTGGGGGTACCGGTCAGCCCCAGCATTTT. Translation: CASSQEPGGGTGQPQHF.

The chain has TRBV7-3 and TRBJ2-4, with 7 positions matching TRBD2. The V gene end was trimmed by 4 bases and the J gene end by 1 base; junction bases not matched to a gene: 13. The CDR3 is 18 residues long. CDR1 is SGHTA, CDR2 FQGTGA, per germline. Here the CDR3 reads CASSSTTFGGGAKNIQYF. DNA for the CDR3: TGTGCCAGCAGCTCCACTACCTTTGGGGGAGGGGCCAAAAACATTCAGTACTTC.

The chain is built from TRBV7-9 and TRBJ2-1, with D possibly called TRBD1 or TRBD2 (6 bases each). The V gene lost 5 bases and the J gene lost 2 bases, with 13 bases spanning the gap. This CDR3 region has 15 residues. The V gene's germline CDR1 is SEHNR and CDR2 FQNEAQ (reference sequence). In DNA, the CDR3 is TGTGCCAGCAGCACCAAAGGGGGGACCTACAATGAGCAGTTCTTC. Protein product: CASSTKGGTYNEQFF.

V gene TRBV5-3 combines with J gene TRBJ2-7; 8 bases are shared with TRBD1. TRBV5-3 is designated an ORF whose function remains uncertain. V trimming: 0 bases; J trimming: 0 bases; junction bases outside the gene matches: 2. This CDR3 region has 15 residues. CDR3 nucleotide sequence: TGTGCCAGAAGCTTGGCCACAGGGGGCTCCTACGAGCAGTACTTC. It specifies CARSLATGGSYEQYF.

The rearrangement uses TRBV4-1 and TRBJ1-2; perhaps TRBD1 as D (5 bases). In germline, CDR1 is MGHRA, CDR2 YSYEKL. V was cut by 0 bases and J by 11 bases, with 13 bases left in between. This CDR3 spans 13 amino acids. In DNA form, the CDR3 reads TGCGCCAGCAGCCAAGAGTCGGGGGGAAGATACACCTTC. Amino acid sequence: CASSQESGGRYTF.

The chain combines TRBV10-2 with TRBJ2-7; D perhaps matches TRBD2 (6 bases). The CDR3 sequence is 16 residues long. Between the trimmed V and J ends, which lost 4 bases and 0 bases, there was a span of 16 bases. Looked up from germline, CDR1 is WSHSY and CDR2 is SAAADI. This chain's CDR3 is CASSAAGQGSSYEQYV. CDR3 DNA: TGCGCCAGCAGTGCCGCGGGGCAGGGTAGCTCCTACGAGCAGTACGTC.

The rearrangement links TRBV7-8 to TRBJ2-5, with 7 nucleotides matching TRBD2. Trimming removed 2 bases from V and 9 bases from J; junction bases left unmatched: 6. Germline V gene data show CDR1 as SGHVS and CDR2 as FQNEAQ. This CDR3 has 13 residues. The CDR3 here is CASSLTEGGAQYF. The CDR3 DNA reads TGTGCCAGCAGCTTAACGGAGGGAGGGGCCCAGTACTTC.

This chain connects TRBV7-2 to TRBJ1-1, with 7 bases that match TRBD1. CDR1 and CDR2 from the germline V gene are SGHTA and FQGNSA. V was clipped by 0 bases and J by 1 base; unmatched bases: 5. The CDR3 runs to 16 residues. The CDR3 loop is CASSLAAGTANTEAFF. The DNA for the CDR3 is TGTGCCAGCAGCTTAGCAGCCGGGACAGCGAACACTGAAGCTTTCTTT.

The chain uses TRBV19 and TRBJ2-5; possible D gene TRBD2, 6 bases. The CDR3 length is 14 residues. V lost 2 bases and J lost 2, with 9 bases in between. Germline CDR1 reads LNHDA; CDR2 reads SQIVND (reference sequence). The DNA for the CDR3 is TGTGCCAGTAGTATATCGGGGACTCAAGAGACCCAGTACTTC. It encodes CASSISGTQETQYF.

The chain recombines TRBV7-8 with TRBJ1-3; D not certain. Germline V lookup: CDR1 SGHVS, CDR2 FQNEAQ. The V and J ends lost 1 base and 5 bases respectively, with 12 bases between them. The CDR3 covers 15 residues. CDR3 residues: CASSLDPGRRNTIYF. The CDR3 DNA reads TGTGCCAGCAGCTTAGACCCCGGGCGAAGAAACACCATATATTTT.

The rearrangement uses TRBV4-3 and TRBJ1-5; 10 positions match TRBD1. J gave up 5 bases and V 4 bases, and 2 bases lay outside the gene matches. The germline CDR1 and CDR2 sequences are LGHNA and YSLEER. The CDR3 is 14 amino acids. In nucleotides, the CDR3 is TGCGCCAGCAGCCCGGGACAGGGGTATCAGCCCCAGCATTTT. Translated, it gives CASSPGQGYQPQHF.

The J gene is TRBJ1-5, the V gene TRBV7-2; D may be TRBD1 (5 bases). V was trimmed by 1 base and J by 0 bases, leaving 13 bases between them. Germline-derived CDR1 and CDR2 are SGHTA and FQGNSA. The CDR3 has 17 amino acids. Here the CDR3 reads CASSLDIRAYSNQPQHF. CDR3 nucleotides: TGTGCCAGCAGCTTAGATATCAGGGCTTATAGCAATCAGCCCCAGCATTTT.

CDR3 DNA: TGTGCCAGCAGTGAAGGAGGACAGGGGCGCTATCAGCCCCAGCATTTT. It codes for CASSEGGQGRYQPQHF. The chain recombines TRBV6-1 with TRBJ1-5; 9 positions agree with TRBD1. Trimming cost V 1 base and J 5 bases; bases outside gene matches: 6. Germline V gene data show CDR1 as MNHNS and CDR2 as SASEGT. CDR3 length equals 16 residues.

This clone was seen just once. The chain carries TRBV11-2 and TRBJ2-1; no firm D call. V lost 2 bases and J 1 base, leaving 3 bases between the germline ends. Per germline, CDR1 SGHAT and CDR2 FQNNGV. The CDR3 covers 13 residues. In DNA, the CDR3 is TGTGCCAGCAGCTTAAGTTCCTACAATGAGCAGTTCTTC. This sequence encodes CASSLSSYNEQFF.

CDR3 DNA sequence: TGTGCCAGCAGCCCGGCCGTTGGGGGTAATTCACCCCTCCACTTT. This codes for CASSPAVGGNSPLHF. The V gene is TRBV9, the J gene TRBJ1-6, with D maybe TRBD1 (5 bases). With 4 bases removed from V and 6 bases from J, the gap between germline ends came to 14 bases. This CDR3 has 15 residues. Germline CDR1 SGDLS, CDR2 YYNGEE.

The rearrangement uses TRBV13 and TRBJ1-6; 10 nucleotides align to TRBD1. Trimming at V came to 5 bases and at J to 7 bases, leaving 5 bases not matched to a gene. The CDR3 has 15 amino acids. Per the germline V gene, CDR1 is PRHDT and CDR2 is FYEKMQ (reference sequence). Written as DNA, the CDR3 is TGTGCCAGCAGCCGAGGACAGGGGGTCAATTCACCCCTCCACTTT. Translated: CASSRGQGVNSPLHF.